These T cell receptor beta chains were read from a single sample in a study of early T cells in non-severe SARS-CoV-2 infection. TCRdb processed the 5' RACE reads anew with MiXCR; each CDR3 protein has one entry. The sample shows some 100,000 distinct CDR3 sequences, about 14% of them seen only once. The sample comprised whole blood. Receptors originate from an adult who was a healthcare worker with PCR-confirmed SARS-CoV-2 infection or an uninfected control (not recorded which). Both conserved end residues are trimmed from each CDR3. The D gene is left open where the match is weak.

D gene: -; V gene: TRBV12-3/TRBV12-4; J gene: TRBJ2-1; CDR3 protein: ASSFGRVSYNEQF
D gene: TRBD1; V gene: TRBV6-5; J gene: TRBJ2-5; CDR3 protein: ASGRPTGIETQY
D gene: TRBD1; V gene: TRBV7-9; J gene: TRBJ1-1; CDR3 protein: ASSSVDRGKAEAF
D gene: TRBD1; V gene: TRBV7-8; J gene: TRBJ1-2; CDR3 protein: ASSSQGLSGYGYT
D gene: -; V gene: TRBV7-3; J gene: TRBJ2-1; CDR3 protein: ASSFDGGGSRF
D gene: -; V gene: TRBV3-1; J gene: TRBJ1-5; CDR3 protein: ASSQDAVNQPQH
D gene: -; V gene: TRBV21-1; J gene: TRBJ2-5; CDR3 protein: ASSPLPGGEETQY
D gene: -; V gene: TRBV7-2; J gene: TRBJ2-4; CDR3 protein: ATSEQGQVAKNIQY
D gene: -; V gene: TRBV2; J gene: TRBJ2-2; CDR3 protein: ASNTYTGELF
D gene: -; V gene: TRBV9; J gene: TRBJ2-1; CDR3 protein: ASSVAAYSYNEQF
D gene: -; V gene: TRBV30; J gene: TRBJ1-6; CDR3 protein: AWTFSKPQTSSYNSPLH
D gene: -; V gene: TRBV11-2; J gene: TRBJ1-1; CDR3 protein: ASSLPNRAHTEAF
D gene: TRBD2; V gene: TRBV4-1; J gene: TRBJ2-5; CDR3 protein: ASSQVKRGGGSETQY
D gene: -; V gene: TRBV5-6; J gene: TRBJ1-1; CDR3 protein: ASSPRGFDTEAF
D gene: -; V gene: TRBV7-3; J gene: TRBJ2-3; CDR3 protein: ASGLGGTDTQY
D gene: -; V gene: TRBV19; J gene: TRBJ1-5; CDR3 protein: ASSIEGSVPLNQPQH
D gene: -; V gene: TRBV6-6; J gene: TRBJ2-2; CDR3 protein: ASTSRATGELF
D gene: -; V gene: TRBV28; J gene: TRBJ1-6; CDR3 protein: ASRALDSGSPLH
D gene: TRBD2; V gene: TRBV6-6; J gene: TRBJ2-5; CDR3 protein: ASSYSSPSGVGETQY
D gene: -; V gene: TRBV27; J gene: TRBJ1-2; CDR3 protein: ASSPRWSGEYGYT
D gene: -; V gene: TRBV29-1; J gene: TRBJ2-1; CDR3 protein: SVENSAGWSEQF
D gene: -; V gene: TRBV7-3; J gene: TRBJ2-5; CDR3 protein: ASSPGGRQETQY
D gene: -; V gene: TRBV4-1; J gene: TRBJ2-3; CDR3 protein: ASSQESTDTQY
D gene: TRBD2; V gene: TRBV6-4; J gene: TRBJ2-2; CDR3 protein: ASSATVDSGLTGELF
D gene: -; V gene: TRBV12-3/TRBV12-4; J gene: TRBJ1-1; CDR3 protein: ASSLNTGSNTEAF